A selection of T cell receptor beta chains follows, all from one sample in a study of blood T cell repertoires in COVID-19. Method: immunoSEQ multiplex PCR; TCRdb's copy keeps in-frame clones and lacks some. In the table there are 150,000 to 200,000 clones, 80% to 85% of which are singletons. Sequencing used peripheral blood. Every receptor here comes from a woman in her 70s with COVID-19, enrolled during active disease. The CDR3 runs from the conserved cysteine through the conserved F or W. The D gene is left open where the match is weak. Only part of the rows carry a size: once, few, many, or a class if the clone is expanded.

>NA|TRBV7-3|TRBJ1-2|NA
TGTGCCAGCAGCCCTGGACAGAGACTCTTAACCTTC
CASSPGQRLLTF
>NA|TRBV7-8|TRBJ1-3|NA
TGTGCCAGCAGCCTGACGCGGGGGTCTGGAAACACCATATATTTT
CASSLTRGSGNTIYF
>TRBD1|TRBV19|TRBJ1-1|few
TGTGCCAGTAGACCGACAGGGTTAACCACTGAAGCTTTCTTT
CASRPTGLTTEAFF
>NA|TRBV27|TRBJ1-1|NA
TGTGCCAGCAGACTAGAGGGGGACACTGAAGCTTTCTTT
CASRLEGDTEAFF
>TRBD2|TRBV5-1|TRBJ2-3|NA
TGCGCCAGCAGCTCTGGACTAGCGGGACTCTCTAGCACAGATACGCAGTATTTT
CASSSGLAGLSSTDTQYF
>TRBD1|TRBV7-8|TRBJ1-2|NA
TGTGCCAGCAGATTATTACCCCCCCGGCGGACAGGGGGGAGTGGCTACACCTTC
CASRLLPPRRTGGSGYTF
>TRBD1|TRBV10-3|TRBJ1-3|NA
TGTGCCATCATTGACAGGGGAGGAAACACCATATATTTT
CAIIDRGGNTIYF
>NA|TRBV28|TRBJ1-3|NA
TGTGCCAGCAGTTTAGGCAGGGCGGACGGAAACACCATATATTTT
CASSLGRADGNTIYF
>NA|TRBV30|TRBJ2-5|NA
TGTGCCTGGAGTGTATTGGGGCGAGAGACCCAGTACTTC
CAWSVLGRETQYF
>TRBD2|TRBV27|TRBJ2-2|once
TGTGCCCGCGGGGGGGGTTGGGCGGGGGCCGTGAACACCGGGGAGCTGTTTTTT
CARGGGWAGAVNTGELFF
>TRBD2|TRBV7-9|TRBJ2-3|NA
TGTGCCAGCAGCTTATCAGGTGGCGGGAGGGCCGGCACAGATACGCAGTATTTT
CASSLSGGGRAGTDTQYF
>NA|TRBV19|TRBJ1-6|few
TGTGCCAGTAGTCTCCAGGGGTGGAATTCACCCCTCCACTTT
CASSLQGWNSPLHF
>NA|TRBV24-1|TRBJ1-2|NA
TGTGCCACCAGTGGGGTCGGGGACTTTGGCTATGGCTACACCTTC
CATSGVGDFGYGYTF
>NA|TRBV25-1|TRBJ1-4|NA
TGTGCCAGCTCCCCACCGGACGGGAAAAAACTGTTTTTT
CASSPPDGKKLFF
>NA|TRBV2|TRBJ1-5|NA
TGTGCCAGCAGTGATTCAGGTAAGGGGAGCAATCAGCCCCAGCATTTT
CASSDSGKGSNQPQHF
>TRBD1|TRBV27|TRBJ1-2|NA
TGTGCCAGCCGTAATTTGGGGACAGGGCCGGGCTACACCTTC
CASRNLGTGPGYTF
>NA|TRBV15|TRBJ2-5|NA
TGTGCCACCAGCAGGGGGGCACGGGAGACCCAGTACTTC
CATSRGARETQYF
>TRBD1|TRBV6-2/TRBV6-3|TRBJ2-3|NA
TGTGCCAGCAGTCGGACAGGCTCCACAGATACGCAGTATTTT
CASSRTGSTDTQYF
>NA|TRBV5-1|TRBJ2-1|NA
TGCGCCAGCAGCGACCCGGGATCCTACAATGAGCAGTTCTTC
CASSDPGSYNEQFF
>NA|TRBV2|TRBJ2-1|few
TGTGCCAGCACCCGGCGACAGGCCTACAATGAGCAGTTCTTC
CASTRRQAYNEQFF
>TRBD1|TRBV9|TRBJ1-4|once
TGTGCCAGCAGCCCCGAGGGGGCGTACGATGAAAAACTGTTTTTT
CASSPEGAYDEKLFF
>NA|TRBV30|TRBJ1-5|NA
TGTGCCTGGAGTGTAAAAGGGGGCAATCAGCCCCAGCATTTT
CAWSVKGGNQPQHF
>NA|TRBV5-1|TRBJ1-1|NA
TGCGCCAGCAATCCACAGCCGATGAACACTGAAGCTTTCTTT
CASNPQPMNTEAFF
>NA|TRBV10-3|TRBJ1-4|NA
TGTGCCATCAGTGACGCGGCGAACCGAGGAAAACTGTTTTTT
CAISDAANRGKLFF
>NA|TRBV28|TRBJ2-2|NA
TGTGCCAGCGGACGGGCAGGGCGCCTCACCGGGGAGCTGTTTTTT
CASGRAGRLTGELFF
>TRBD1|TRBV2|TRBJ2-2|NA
TGTGCCAGCAAAACCCGACAGGGACCCGGGGAGCTGTTTTTT
CASKTRQGPGELFF
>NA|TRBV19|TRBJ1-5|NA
TGTGCCAGTAATGGGGCTTGGCAGCCCCAGCATTTT
CASNGAWQPQHF
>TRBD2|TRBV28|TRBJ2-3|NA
TGTGCCAGCGGGACTAGCGGGAGAAGGTCTGATACGCAGTATTTT
CASGTSGRRSDTQYF
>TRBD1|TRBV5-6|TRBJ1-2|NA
TGTGCCAGCAGCTCACAGGGGATTACCTATGGCTACACCTTC
CASSSQGITYGYTF
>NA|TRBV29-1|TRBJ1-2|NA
TGCAGCGTTGAGCGGGCTAACTATGGCTACACCTTC
CSVERANYGYTF
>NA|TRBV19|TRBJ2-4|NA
TGTGCCAGTAGTATTCAGAGGCAGGGGAAAAACATTCAGTACTTC
CASSIQRQGKNIQYF
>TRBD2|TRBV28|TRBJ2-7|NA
TGTGCCAGCAGTTCCCTAGCGGGAGGAATCTACGAGCAGTACTTC
CASSSLAGGIYEQYF
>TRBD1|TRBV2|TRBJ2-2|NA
TGTGCCAGCAGGGACAGGGGGCCCGGGGAGCTGTTTTTT
CASRDRGPGELFF
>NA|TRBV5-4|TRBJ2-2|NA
TGTGCCAGCAGCCCAACCCGGCGAGGGTTGAACACCGGGGAGCTGTTTTTT
CASSPTRRGLNTGELFF
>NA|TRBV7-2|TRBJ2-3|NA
TGTGCCAGCAAGCAGTCCGGGGGCACAGATACGCAGTATTTT
CASKQSGGTDTQYF
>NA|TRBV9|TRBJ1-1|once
TGTGCCAGCAGCGTGAGACAGACGAACACTGAAGCTTTCTTT
CASSVRQTNTEAFF
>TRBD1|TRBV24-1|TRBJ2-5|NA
TGTGCCACCAGTGATTCGGGACAGGGTCATCGGGAGACCCAGTACTTC
CATSDSGQGHRETQYF
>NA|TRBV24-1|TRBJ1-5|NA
TGTGCCACCAGTGGCACAGGGTCGGAGCAGCCCCAGCATTTT
CATSGTGSEQPQHF
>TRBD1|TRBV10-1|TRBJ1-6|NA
TGCGCCAGACACATTAGGGACAGGGTGTGGAATTCACCCCTCCACTTT
CARHIRDRVWNSPLHF
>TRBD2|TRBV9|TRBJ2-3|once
TGTGCCAGCAGCGCCCCCCGCGGGGGGTACACAGATACGCAGTATTTT
CASSAPRGGYTDTQYF
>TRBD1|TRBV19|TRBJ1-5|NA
TGTGCCAGTAGCCCCCCTCAGGGGGCGTTGGGTCAGCCCCAGCATTTT
CASSPPQGALGQPQHF
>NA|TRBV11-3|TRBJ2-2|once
TGTGCCAGCAGCTTAACGGGAGACAGGGCGGGCACCGGGGAGCTGTTTTTT
CASSLTGDRAGTGELFF
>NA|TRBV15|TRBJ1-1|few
TGTGCCACCAGCACCCAGCCGACAGGGAACACTGAAGCTTTCTTT
CATSTQPTGNTEAFF
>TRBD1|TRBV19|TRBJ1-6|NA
TGTGCCAGTAGTGGCTCAGGGGGATATTCACCCCTCCACTTT
CASSGSGGYSPLHF
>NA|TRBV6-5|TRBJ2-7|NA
TGTGCCAGCAATCCACTAGGTGACGAGCAGTACTTC
CASNPLGDEQYF
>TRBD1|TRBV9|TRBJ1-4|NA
TGTGCCAGCAGCCCACAAACATCCGGGACAGGGAATGAAAAACTGTTTTTT
CASSPQTSGTGNEKLFF
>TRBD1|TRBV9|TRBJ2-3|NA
TGTGCCAGCACCACGACAGGGGGGAGAGATACGCAGTATTTT
CASTTTGGRDTQYF
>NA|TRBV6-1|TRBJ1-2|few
TGTGCCAGCAGTGAGCACGGAGCTAACTATGGCTACACCTTC
CASSEHGANYGYTF
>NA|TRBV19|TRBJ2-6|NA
TGTGCCAGTTGCCAGGGCTCTGGGGCCAACGTCCTGACTTTC
CASCQGSGANVLTF
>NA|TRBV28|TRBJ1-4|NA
TGTGCCAGCAGTTTAAAGGCCCCCGGAGCAACTAATGAAAAACTGTTTTTT
CASSLKAPGATNEKLFF
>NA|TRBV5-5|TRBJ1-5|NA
TGTGCCAGCAGCTTGTTCAGTGATCAGCCCCAGCATTTT
CASSLFSDQPQHF